The source of this T cell receptor beta chain is a study of blood T cell repertoires in COVID-19 (dated by TCRdb to the early 2020s). Looking at the study overall: Collaborator samples came from the United States, Italy and Spain and covered acute and convalescent phases of COVID-19. The sample metadata nearly always contained a de-identified subject ID, COVID-19 status, age in years and sex. The samples were drawn from two sources: the first 160 participants of the ongoing ImmuneRACE study, and 1,000 to 1,500 subjects contributed by 6 global collaborators. Subjects who had been exposed to COVID-19, were actively infected with it, or had recovered from it provided the deeply sampled blood TCRbeta repertoires that made up the dataset. A freely available public database, intended as a resource for researchers studying the immune response to SARS-CoV-2, is where the repertoires were released. Where HLA class I and class II types were available, the types were taken from metadata supplied by the sample provider, not from assay-based typing. The material from the prospective study consisted of cDNA or gDNA derived from T cells, B-cell-depleted T cells, or PBMCs. Points the paper makes about the study in general: Clinical and demographic metadata were provided uncurated, with the amount varying by source and participant.

From the cysteine up to the phenylalanine, the CDR3 has a length of 14 residues. Kept here is only the CDR3 DNA, which spans 42 bases and is read in frame from base 1. CDR1 MGHRA and CDR2 YSYEKL were looked up in the germline V gene. V and J are truncated by 1 base and 4 bases respectively, leaving an intervening sequence of 8 bases. The immunoSEQ Assay, a bias-controlled multiplex PCR, was used to amplify TCRbeta CDR3 regions from genomic DNA. Per the original workflow: Nucleated cell counts per sample were estimated from amplification of reference gene primers within the assay. To quantify the absolute abundance of each unique TCRbeta CDR3 rearrangement, sequence reads were collapsed and filtered. For each sample, productive Simpson clonality was calculated by taking the square root of Simpson's diversity index across productive rearrangements. TCRdb's version of the immuneACCESS table is confined to in-frame rearrangements and falls short of the full clone set. An unresolved V gene accounts for under half of the shortfall where checked; the remainder is of unknown origin. V and J calls and clone size are as listed in that table; D and trimming were resolved from the DNA. Across this sample there are hundreds of thousands of clones, with 80% to 90% seen only once. The ten largest clonotypes hold just over 8% of the sample.

Participants in the prospective study were enrolled through a virtual design, were aged about 18 to 90 years, and lived in roughly 26 United States geographic areas. To assign participants to cohorts, the prospective study relied on clinical history that participants themselves reported in a screening survey and a study questionnaire. Recovered participants in ImmuneRACE Cohort 3 were defined as having two consecutive negative NP/OP PCR tests, clearance from a healthcare professional, or resolution of symptoms. Mobile phlebotomists in the prospective study collected whole blood, serum and a nasopharyngeal or oropharyngeal swab from every participant. Over a roughly two-month period, participants in the prospective study had the option of providing additional blood draws and questionnaires. Before DNA extraction, prospective study blood samples were shipped either frozen or at room temperature.

Concerning this clone: Its antigen is currently not known. No clone much larger than this one lies a single base away; base qualities are absent.

The sequence links TRBV4-1 to TRBJ1-3; no confident D gene assignment can be made. The sequence derives from a woman aged 60-75 years who had recovered from COVID-19. Sequenced sample: PBMCs or T cells enriched from blood (not recorded which). The base sequence is TGCGCCAGCAGCCAAGGAGGGCTGGGAAACACCATATATTTT. This gives the protein CASSQGGLGNTIYF.